This TCR beta chain was captured by sequencing in a study of cytomegalovirus exposure and HLA in healthy donors. Study-wide findings and caveats: Under in vitro conditions, three CMV-associated chains were confirmed as specific for CMV antigens.

Note on this clone: What it binds is unknown.

The CDR3 sequence is 14 residues long. V was pared by 6 bases and J by 6 bases, with 18 bases between. From germline, CDR1 is SNHLY and CDR2 FYNNEI. The study ran its PCR with 60 Vbeta and 13 Jbeta primers. The assay was immunoSEQ multiplex PCR, and TCRdb's table has in-frame clones only and misses some. The sample includes roughly 120,000 clones. Sequenced input: PBMCs. This TCR came from a man between 18 and 29 years old in good health and CMV-seronegative. V usage is TRBV2 and J usage is TRBJ2-7, with D unclear. CDR3 sequence: CASSPDIGNGEQYF. The CDR3 nucleotides are TGTGCCAGCAGCCCCGACATAGGCAATGGCGAGCAGTACTTC.